This TCR beta chain was obtained from a study of PD-L1 blockade in urothelial cancer. Whole-study context: Most of the roughly 30 patients were men whose urothelial cancer was bladder-origin. Prior chemotherapy ranged from 0 to 3 regimens per patient.

Some clones are missing from TCRdb's copy, which holds only in-frame ones; the method was immunoSEQ multiplex PCR. This sample has 40,000 to 60,000 clones; 80% to 90% occur once, and the top ten carry approximately 8.8%. Study-level points and caveats: Durable benefit was linked to greater 3-week expansion of tumor-associated blood clones.

The CDR3 length is 15 residues. The germline V gene has CDR1 SGHNT and CDR2 YYREEE (reference sequence). V shed 4 bases, J shed 6 bases, and the junction held 8 bases outside the gene matches. As for this clone: Its target is unknown.

Time point described: peripheral blood 6 weeks after treatment start. The rearrangement joins TRBV5-4 to TRBJ2-2; 8 bases line up with TRBD2. Material: PBMCs, obtained around atezolizumab (anti-PD-L1) treatment. The origin of this receptor is a man between 70 and 80 years old with urothelial cancer. The CDR3 coding sequence is TGTGCCAGCAGCCTCGCGGGACTAGAAGCCGGGGAGCTGTTTTTT. This encodes CASSLAGLEAGELFF. The variable domain in full, completed from reference TRBV5-4 and TRBJ2-2, reads ETGVTQSPTHLIKTRGQQVTLRCSSQSGHNTVSWYQQALGQGPQFIFQYYREEENGRGNFPPRFSGLQFPNYSSELNVNALELDDSALYLCASSLAGLEAGELFFGEGSRLTVL.